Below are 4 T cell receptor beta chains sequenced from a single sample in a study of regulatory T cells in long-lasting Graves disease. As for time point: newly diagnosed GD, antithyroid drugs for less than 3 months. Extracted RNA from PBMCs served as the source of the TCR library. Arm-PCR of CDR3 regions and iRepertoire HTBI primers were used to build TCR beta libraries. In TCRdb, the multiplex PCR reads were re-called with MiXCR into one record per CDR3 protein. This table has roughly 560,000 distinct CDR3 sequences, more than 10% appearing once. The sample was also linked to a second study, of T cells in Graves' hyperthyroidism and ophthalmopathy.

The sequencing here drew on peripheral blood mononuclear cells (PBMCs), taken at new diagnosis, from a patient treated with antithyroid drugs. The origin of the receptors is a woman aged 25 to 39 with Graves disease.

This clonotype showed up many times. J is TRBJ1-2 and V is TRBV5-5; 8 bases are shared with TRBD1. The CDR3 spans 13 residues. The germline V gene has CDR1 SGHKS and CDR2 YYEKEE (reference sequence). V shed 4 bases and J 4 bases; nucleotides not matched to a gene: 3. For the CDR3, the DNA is TGTGCCAGCAGCCTCGACAGGGGCTATGGCTACACCTTC. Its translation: CASSLDRGYGYTF.

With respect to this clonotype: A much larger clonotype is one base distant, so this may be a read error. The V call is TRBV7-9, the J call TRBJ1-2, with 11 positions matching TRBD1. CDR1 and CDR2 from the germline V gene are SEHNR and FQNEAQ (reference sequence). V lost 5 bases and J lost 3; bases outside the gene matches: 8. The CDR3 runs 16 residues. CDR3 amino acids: CASSLSRDRGDYGYTF. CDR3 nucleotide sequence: TGTGCCAGCAGCCTAAGCCGGGACAGGGGGGACTATGGCTACACCTTC.

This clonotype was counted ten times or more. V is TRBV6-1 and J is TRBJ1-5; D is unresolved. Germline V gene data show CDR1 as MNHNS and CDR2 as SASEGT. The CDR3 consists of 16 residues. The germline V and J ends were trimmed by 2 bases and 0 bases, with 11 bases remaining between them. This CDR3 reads CASSELERYSNQPQHF. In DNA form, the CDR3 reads TGTGCCAGCAGTGAATTAGAAAGGTATAGCAATCAGCCCCAGCATTTT.

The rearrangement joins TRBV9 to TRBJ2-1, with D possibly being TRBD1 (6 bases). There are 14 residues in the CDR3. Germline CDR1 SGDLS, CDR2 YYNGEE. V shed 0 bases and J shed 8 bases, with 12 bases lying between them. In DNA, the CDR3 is TGTGCCAGCAGCGTAGGTTACAGGGTGGATGAGCAGTTCTTC. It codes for CASSVGYRVDEQFF.